One sample yielded the 10 T cell receptor beta chains listed below, sequenced in a study of control samples from healthy donors and cancer patients. The protocol was immunoSEQ multiplex PCR, while the TCRdb copy is restricted to in-frame clones and leaves out a portion. The table shows about 98,000 clones, with over 60% occurring only once. Material for sequencing was blood. Source of these receptors: a woman between 25 and 40 years old in good health.

V is TRBV5-1 and J is TRBJ2-1, with D uncertain. Germline CDR1 and CDR2: SGHRS and YFSETQ. CDR3 length: 13 amino acids. Trimming left V 3 bases short and J 5 bases short, with 9 bases between. In DNA, the CDR3 is TGCGCCAGCAGCTCATACTTCAACAATGAGCAGTTCTTC. Protein product: CASSSYFNNEQFF.

This clone was picked up one time. The chain links TRBV6-6 to TRBJ2-5, with D hard to call. CDR1 and CDR2 from the germline V gene are MNHNY and SVGAGI (reference sequence). The CDR3 is 16 amino acids. The V and J ends lost 1 base and 5 bases respectively, with 17 bases between them. CDR3 sequence reads: CASSYWAGEVRETQYF. The CDR3 DNA is TGTGCCAGCAGTTACTGGGCAGGCGAGGTGAGGGAGACCCAGTACTTC.

This chain links TRBV3-1 (or the pseudogene TRBV3-2) with TRBJ1-1, with D perhaps TRBD1 (5 bases). CDR1 LGHDT and CDR2 YNNKEL come from the germline V gene (reference sequence). CDR3 length: 15 amino acids. Trimming took off 4 bases at V and 8 bases at J, with 20 bases between the two ends. CDR3 DNA sequence: TGTGCCAGCAGCCCATTACAGTCGGGTGGGACCGAAGCTTTCTTT. This sequence encodes CASSPLQSGGTEAFF.

There are a few counts of this clone. The chain recombines TRBV7-9 with TRBJ1-4; a possible D gene is TRBD1 (5 bases). The CDR3 contains 14 residues. The germline V gene has CDR1 SEHNR and CDR2 FQNEAQ (reference sequence). V lost 7 bases and J lost 8, with 17 bases in between. The CDR3 DNA sequence: TGTGCCAGCAACCTCGGGGCGTTAAAGGAAAAACTGTTTTTT. This encodes CASNLGALKEKLFF.

The chain couples TRBV11-2 to TRBJ2-7; D ambiguous. The CDR3 length is 14 residues. Germline CDR1 SGHAT, CDR2 FQNNGV. The germline V and J ends were trimmed by 0 bases and 2 bases, with 8 bases remaining between them. CDR3 sequence (DNA): TGTGCCAGCAGCTTAGATCGGTTAACCTACGAGCAGTACTTC. Encoded protein: CASSLDRLTYEQYF.

The chain carries TRBV5-1 and TRBJ2-1; D gene uncertain. Germline assignment: CDR1 SGHRS and CDR2 YFSETQ. The CDR3 sequence is 14 residues long. Between the trimmed V and J ends, which lost 0 bases and 0 bases, there was a span of 4 bases. This CDR3 reads CASSLESSYNEQFF. The DNA of the CDR3 is TGCGCCAGCAGCTTGGAGAGCTCCTACAATGAGCAGTTCTTC. The variable domain in full, completed from reference TRBV5-1 and TRBJ2-1, reads KAGVTQTPRYLIKTRGQQVTLSCSPISGHRSVSWYQQTPGQGLQFLFEYFSETQRNKGNFPGRFSGRQFSNSRSEMNVSTLELGDSALYLCASSLESSYNEQFFGPGTRLTVL.

This clone was seen only once. This chain joins TRBV27 and TRBJ2-7; 7 nucleotides match TRBD1. Per germline, CDR1 MNHEY and CDR2 SMNVEV (reference sequence). J gave up 0 bases and V 5 bases, and 4 bases lay outside the gene matches. The CDR3 covers 14 residues. CDR3: CASSRQGASYEQYF. Written as DNA, the CDR3 is TGTGCCAGCAGTCGACAGGGAGCCTCCTACGAGCAGTACTTC.

This CDR3 is CASSPRTASTDTQYF. For the CDR3, the DNA is TGTGCCAGCTCACCCAGGACAGCTAGCACAGATACGCAGTATTTT. The chain carries TRBV18 and TRBJ2-3; perhaps TRBD1 as D (6 bases). V was cut by 3 bases and J by 0 bases, with 10 bases left in between. The germline gives CDR1 KGHSH, CDR2 LQKENI. The CDR3 extends over 15 amino acids. Complete variable domain (other parts from reference TRBV18 and TRBJ2-3): NAGVMQNPRHLVRRRGQEARLRCSPMKGHSHVYWYRQLPEEGLKFMVYLQKENIIDESGMPKERFSAEFPKEGPSILRIQQVVRGDSAAYFCASSPRTASTDTQYFGPGTRLTVL.

The V call is TRBV6-5, the J call TRBJ1-2; D is uncertain. The germline V gene has CDR1 MNHEY and CDR2 SVGAGI. CDR3 size: 14 residues. Trimming took off 8 bases at V and 7 bases at J, with 20 bases between the two ends. The CDR3 here is CASRAGPGLGGYTF. CDR3 nucleotides: TGTGCCAGCCGGGCGGGCCCCGGTCTTGGTGGCTACACCTTC.

The CDR3 region has the DNA TGTGCCAGCAGCCAGCTGTACAATGAGCAGTTCTTC. It codes for CASSQLYNEQFF. The chain carries TRBV14 and TRBJ2-1, with D unclear. The CDR3 spans 12 residues. Germline values: CDR1 SGHDN, CDR2 FVKESK. Trimming took 3 bases from V and 4 from J, leaving 4 bases between them.